One T cell receptor (beta chain) is described in this entry. The entry originates in a study of blood T cell repertoires in COVID-19. Study in general: Researchers got acute and convalescent COVID-19 samples from the United States, Italy and Spain.

In the original workflow: Amplification from reference gene primers served as the basis for estimated nucleated cell counts. Some clones are missing from TCRdb's copy, which holds only in-frame ones; the method was immunoSEQ multiplex PCR. That table gives V, J and clone size, and the DNA gave D and trimming. The sample lists 130,000 to 150,000 clones, approximately 80% occurring once. Trimming took off 10 bases at V and 8 bases at J, with 20 bases between the two ends. The CDR3 has 13 residues. Germline loops: CDR1 MNHEY, CDR2 SVGAGI. This receptor was obtained from a woman aged 45-59 years in a cohort sampled during active or convalescent COVID-19. The sample was peripheral blood. The chain combines TRBV6-5 with TRBJ1-2, with a weak D call TRBD1 (5 bases). CDR3 coding DNA: TGTGCCACCCAGGGCCAATCAGTGGGAGGCTACACCTTC. Amino acid sequence: CATQGQSVGGYTF.